These 21 T cell receptor beta chains were sequenced from one sample in a study of T cell responses to AZD1222 COVID-19 vaccine. TCRdb's copy holds only in-frame clones and misses some; the assay was immunoSEQ multiplex PCR. Of 75,000 to 95,000 clones listed, around 84% were seen once; the top ten hold more than 10%. This material consisted of peripheral blood, taken on day 0 of AZD1222 vaccination. These receptors all come from an adult in good health.

This chain connects TRBV24-1 to TRBJ1-2, with D unresolved. Germline V lookup: CDR1 KGHDR, CDR2 SFDVKD. V lost 4 bases and J 5 bases, leaving 16 bases between the germline ends. CDR3 size: 15 residues. DNA of the CDR3: TGTGCCACCAGTGACGATGGCCTATCCCTATATGGCTACACCTTC. Amino acid sequence: CATSDDGLSLYGYTF.

This clone was seen just once. The chain is built from TRBV9 and TRBJ2-2, with 13 bases aligning to TRBD2. CDR3 length equals 16 residues. With V trimmed by 2 bases and J by 4 bases, 2 bases remained unmatched. Germline V gene lookup returns CDR1 SGDLS and CDR2 YYNGEE. The CDR3 sequence: CASSVGLAGFTGELFF. For the CDR3, the DNA is TGTGCCAGCAGCGTGGGACTAGCGGGGTTCACCGGGGAGCTGTTTTTT.

V gene TRBV6-5 combines with J gene TRBJ1-2, with a weak D call TRBD1 (5 bases). Germline assignment: CDR1 MNHEY and CDR2 SVGAGI. The CDR3 is 15 residues long. V was trimmed by 0 bases and J by 3 bases, leaving 11 bases between them. The CDR3 loop reads CASSYSNQGYYGYTF. DNA for the CDR3: TGTGCCAGCAGTTACTCAAATCAGGGCTACTATGGCTACACCTTC.

The V gene is TRBV6-5, the J gene TRBJ1-1; D uncertain. There are 11 residues in the CDR3. The germline V gene encodes CDR1 MNHEY and CDR2 SVGAGI. V gave up 6 bases and J gave up 0 bases, with 2 bases separating them. CDR3 sequence reads: CASRLNTEAFF. In DNA form, the CDR3 reads TGTGCCAGCAGACTGAACACTGAAGCTTTCTTT.

The rearrangement links TRBV7-2 to TRBJ2-7, with D perhaps TRBD2 (7 bases). Germline lookup yields CDR1 SGHTA and CDR2 FQGNSA. The CDR3 has 15 amino acids. V was shortened by 5 bases and J by 3 bases, with 17 bases between the two germline ends. The CDR3 DNA reads TGTGCCAGCAGCAGGGGGGGGAACGCCATCTACGAGCAGTACTTC. Residues: CASSRGGNAIYEQYF.

This sequence joins TRBV6-2 or TRBV6-3 and TRBJ2-5; 8 positions agree with TRBD2. Germline V gene lookup returns CDR1 MNHEY and CDR2 SVGEGT. This CDR3 has 14 residues. V lost 6 bases to trimming and J lost 7 bases; unmatched junction nucleotides: 10. The CDR3 reads CASSRRGTSGTQYF. The DNA for the CDR3 is TGTGCCAGCAGCCGAAGGGGGACTAGTGGGACCCAGTACTTC.

The chain uses TRBV9 and TRBJ2-3; 10 nucleotides agree with TRBD2. V dropped 4 bases and J dropped 6; count of bases not matched to a gene: 20. The CDR3 is 19 amino acids. Germline CDR1 SGDLS, CDR2 YYNGEE. The CDR3 bases are TGTGCCAGCAGCCAAAACTTATGGGTGAGCGGGGGGGCCCCGGATACGCAGTATTTT. This sequence encodes CASSQNLWVSGGAPDTQYF.

This sequence joins TRBV7-9 and TRBJ1-1, with a possible D match to TRBD1 (5 bases). V lost 4 bases, J lost 5 bases, and 14 bases lay in between. Looked up from germline, CDR1 is SEHNR and CDR2 is FQNEAQ (reference sequence). This CDR3 is 14 amino acids long. CDR3 loop: CASSSHGAGTEAFF. In DNA form, the CDR3 reads TGTGCCAGCAGCTCTCATGGGGCCGGAACTGAAGCTTTCTTT.

The V call is TRBV3-1 (or the pseudogene TRBV3-2), the J call TRBJ1-2; D remains ambiguous. From germline, CDR1 is LGHDT and CDR2 YNNKEL (reference sequence). CDR3 length: 13 amino acids. V lost 0 bases and J lost 3, with 5 bases in between. CDR3 sequence reads: CASSQEPDYGYTF. CDR3 DNA sequence: TGTGCCAGCAGCCAAGAACCCGACTATGGCTACACCTTC.

This chain links TRBV7-9 with TRBJ1-4, with no clear D. The CDR3 is 15 amino acids. Trimming left V 5 bases short and J 8 bases short, with 18 bases between. Germline CDR1 SEHNR, CDR2 FQNEAQ (reference sequence). CDR3 in amino acids: CASSPLPIIGEKLFF. The DNA of the CDR3 is TGTGCCAGCAGCCCCCTTCCTATTATAGGCGAAAAACTGTTTTTT.

This clone was picked up a small number of times. The chain carries TRBV18 and TRBJ1-6; D uncertain. Trimming left V 5 bases short and J 7 bases short, with 9 bases between. The CDR3 totals 13 residues. Germline V gene lookup returns CDR1 KGHSH and CDR2 LQKENI. The CDR3 bases are TGTGCCAGCTCAGAGGACCGGAATTCACCCCTCCACTTT. It specifies CASSEDRNSPLHF.

V gene TRBV5-4 combines with J gene TRBJ2-3, with 10 bases matching TRBD1. This CDR3 spans 16 amino acids. After removal of 3 bases from V and 2 bases from J, the junction contained 6 bases not matched to a gene. CDR1 and CDR2 from the germline V gene are SGHNT and YYREEE (reference sequence). For the CDR3, the DNA is TGTGCCAGCAGCTCCGACAGGGGGCTTTTCACAGATACGCAGTATTTT. As protein: CASSSDRGLFTDTQYF.

With respect to this clone: A far larger clone is one base from this, pointing to a likely read error. The same CDR3 is also encoded by other DNA sequences in this sample. The V gene is TRBV11-3, the J gene TRBJ2-2, with 9 bases that match TRBD2. CDR3 size: 16 residues. Trimming took 9 bases from V and 3 from J; bases not matched to a gene: 11. In germline, CDR1 is SGHNT, CDR2 YENEEA. CDR3 DNA sequence: TGTGCCAGGGGGGGTCGGCGGGGGGGCGACACCGGGGAGCTGTTTTTT. This sequence encodes CARGGRRGGDTGELFF.

The rearrangement links TRBV6-2 or TRBV6-3 to TRBJ2-1; TRBD2 agrees at 11 bases. After removal of 5 bases from V and 8 bases from J, the junction contained 14 bases not matched to a gene. The CDR3 covers 17 residues. Germline V gene lookup returns CDR1 MNHEY and CDR2 SVGEGT. The CDR3 here is CASSPPGRLAGSYEQFF. In DNA, the CDR3 is TGTGCCAGCAGTCCCCCCGGTAGACTAGCGGGGAGTTATGAGCAGTTCTTC.

This sequence joins TRBV9 and TRBJ1-2; no reliable D call. Trimming removed 0 bases at V and 4 bases at J, with 7 bases between. The CDR3 consists of 13 residues. Germline V lookup: CDR1 SGDLS, CDR2 YYNGEE. The CDR3 protein is CASSVAPGYGYTF. In DNA form, the CDR3 reads TGTGCCAGCAGCGTAGCTCCCGGCTATGGCTACACCTTC.

This clone was recorded once. V is TRBV6-6 and J is TRBJ2-2; no definite D call. This CDR3 has 12 residues. Germline V gene lookup returns CDR1 MNHNY and CDR2 SVGAGI (reference sequence). V lost 7 bases and J lost 4, with 7 bases in between. CDR3 protein: CASKGATGELFF. The CDR3 DNA reads TGTGCCAGCAAGGGTGCCACCGGGGAGCTGTTTTTT.

The chain has TRBV6-2 or TRBV6-3 and TRBJ2-5, with D tentatively TRBD1 or TRBD2 (6 bases each). Between the trimmed V and J ends, which lost 2 bases and 5 bases, there was a span of 12 bases. The length of the CDR3 is 14 residues. Looked up from germline, CDR1 is MNHEY and CDR2 is SVGEGT. This CDR3 is CASSYGGLGETQYF. DNA for the CDR3: TGTGCCAGCAGTTACGGGGGGCTCGGGGAGACCCAGTACTTC.

This chain links TRBV5-1 with TRBJ1-3; D remains unclear. The length of the CDR3 is 16 residues. Germline V gene sequence: CDR1 SGHRS, CDR2 YFSETQ. Trimming took 4 bases from V and 0 from J, leaving 14 bases between them. CDR3 DNA: TGCGCCAGCAGCCCCCCTACCGCTGGCTCTGGAAACACCATATATTTT. It is translated as CASSPPTAGSGNTIYF.

The gene calls are TRBV7-6 and TRBJ2-5, with 7 bases fitting TRBD1. The V gene's germline CDR1 is SGHVS and CDR2 FNYEAQ. V dropped 4 bases and J dropped 4; count of bases not matched to a gene: 9. The CDR3 covers 15 residues. In nucleotides, the CDR3 is TGTGCCAGCAGCTCACGACAGGGTTATGGAGAGACCCAGTACTTC. It specifies CASSSRQGYGETQYF.

This clone occurred once. The rearrangement uses TRBV5-1 and TRBJ1-5; 7 nucleotides line up with TRBD1. The CDR3 sequence is 14 residues long. The V and J ends lost 4 bases and 3 bases, in that order; junction bases with no gene match: 4. Germline CDR1 reads SGHRS; CDR2 reads YFSETQ. Here the CDR3 reads CASSLGTDNQPQHF. DNA of the CDR3: TGCGCCAGCAGCCTTGGGACAGACAATCAGCCCCAGCATTTT.

The chain links TRBV24-1 to TRBJ1-1, with 8 bases matching TRBD1. This CDR3 region has 13 residues. Per germline, CDR1 KGHDR and CDR2 SFDVKD. The V segment lost 7 bases and the J segment 5 bases; nucleotides outside the gene matches: 5. This CDR3 is CATRAGGWTEAFF. The CDR3 coding sequence is TGTGCCACCAGGGCAGGGGGCTGGACTGAAGCTTTCTTT.